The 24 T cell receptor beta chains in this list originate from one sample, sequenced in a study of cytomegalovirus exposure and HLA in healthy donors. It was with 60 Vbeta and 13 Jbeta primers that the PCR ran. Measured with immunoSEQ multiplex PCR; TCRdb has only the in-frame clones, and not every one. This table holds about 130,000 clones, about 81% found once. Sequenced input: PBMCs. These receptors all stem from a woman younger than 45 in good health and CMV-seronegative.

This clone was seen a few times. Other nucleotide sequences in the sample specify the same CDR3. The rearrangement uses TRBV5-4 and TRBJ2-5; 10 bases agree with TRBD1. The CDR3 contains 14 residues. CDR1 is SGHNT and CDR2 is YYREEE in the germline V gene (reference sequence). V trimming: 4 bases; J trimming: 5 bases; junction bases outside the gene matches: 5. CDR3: CASSRQGAVETQYF. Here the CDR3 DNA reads TGTGCCAGCAGCCGACAGGGGGCGGTGGAGACCCAGTACTTC.

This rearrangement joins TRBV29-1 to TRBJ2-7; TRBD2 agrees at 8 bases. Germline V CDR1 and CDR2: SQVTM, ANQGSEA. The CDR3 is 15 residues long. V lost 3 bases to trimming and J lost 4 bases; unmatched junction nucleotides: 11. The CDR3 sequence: CSVEKPGLEFYEQYF. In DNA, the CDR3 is TGCAGCGTTGAGAAACCGGGACTAGAGTTTTACGAGCAGTACTTC.

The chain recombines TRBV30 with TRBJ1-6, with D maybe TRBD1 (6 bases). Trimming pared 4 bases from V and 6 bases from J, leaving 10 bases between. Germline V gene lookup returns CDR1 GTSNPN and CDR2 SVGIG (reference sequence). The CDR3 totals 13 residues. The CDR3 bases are TGTGCCTGGAACAGGGTGGGTAATTCACCCCTCCACTTT. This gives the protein CAWNRVGNSPLHF.

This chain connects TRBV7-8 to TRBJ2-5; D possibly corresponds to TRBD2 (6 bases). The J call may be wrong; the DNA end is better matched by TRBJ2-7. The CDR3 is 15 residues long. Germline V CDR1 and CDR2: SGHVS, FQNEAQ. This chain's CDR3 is CASSPGGSGSYEQYF. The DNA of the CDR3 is TGTGCCAGCAGCCCCGGGGGAAGCGGCTCCTACGAGCAGTACTTC.

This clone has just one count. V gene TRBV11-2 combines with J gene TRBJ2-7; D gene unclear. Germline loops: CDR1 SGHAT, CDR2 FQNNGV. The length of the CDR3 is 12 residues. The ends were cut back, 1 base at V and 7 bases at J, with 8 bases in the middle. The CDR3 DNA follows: TGTGCCAGCAGCTTAGGAGGAAGGGAGCAGTACTTC. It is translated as CASSLGGREQYF.

Here the CDR3 reads CASSQVPGGSSGANVLTF. The CDR3 bases are TGTGCCAGCAGCCAAGTACCAGGGGGTTCGTCTGGGGCCAACGTCCTGACTTTC. The rearrangement links TRBV14 to TRBJ2-6, with 7 nucleotides matching TRBD1. This CDR3 contains 18 residues. Germline CDR1 reads SGHDN; CDR2 reads FVKESK. V lost 1 base, J lost 1 base, and 7 bases stayed unmatched.

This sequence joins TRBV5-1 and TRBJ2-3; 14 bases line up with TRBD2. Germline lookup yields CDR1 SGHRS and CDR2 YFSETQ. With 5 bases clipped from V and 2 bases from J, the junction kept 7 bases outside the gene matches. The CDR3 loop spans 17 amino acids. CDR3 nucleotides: TGCGCCAGCAGGGACAGACTAGCGGGGGGGGTCACAGATACGCAGTATTTT. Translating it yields CASRDRLAGGVTDTQYF.

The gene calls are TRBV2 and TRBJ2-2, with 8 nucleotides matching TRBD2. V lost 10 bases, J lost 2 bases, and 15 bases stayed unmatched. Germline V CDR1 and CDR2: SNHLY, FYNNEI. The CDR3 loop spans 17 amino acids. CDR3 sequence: CAKQTGGVAINTGELFF. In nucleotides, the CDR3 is TGTGCCAAGCAAACCGGGGGGGTCGCTATCAACACCGGGGAGCTGTTTTTT.

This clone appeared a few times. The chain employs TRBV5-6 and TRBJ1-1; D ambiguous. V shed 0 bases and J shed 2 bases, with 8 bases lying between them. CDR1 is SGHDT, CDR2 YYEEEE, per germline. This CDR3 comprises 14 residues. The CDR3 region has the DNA TGTGCCAGCAGCTTGGCCCAGGTCAACACTGAAGCTTTCTTT. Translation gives CASSLAQVNTEAFF.

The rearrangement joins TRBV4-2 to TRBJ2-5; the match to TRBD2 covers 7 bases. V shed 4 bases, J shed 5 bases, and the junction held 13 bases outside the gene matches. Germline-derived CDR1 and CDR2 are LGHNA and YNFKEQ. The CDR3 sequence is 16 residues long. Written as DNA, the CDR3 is TGTGCCAGCAGCCGCGGACTAGGCCGGGGGTGGGAGACCCAGTACTTC. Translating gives CASSRGLGRGWETQYF.

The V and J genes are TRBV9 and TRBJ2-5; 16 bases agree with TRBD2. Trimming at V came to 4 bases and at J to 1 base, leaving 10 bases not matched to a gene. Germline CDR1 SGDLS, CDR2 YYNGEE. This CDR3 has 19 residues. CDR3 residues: CASSSRWGLAGGLQETQYF. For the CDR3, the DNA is TGTGCCAGCAGCTCCCGTTGGGGACTAGCGGGAGGGCTCCAAGAGACCCAGTACTTC.

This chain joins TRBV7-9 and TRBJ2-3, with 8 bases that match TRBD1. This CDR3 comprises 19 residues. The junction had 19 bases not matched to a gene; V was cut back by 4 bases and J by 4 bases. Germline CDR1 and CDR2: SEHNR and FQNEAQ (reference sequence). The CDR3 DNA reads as TGTGCCAGCAGCTCGCGTATAGACAAGGGGACAGGCGGTTCAGATACGCAGTATTTT. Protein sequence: CASSSRIDKGTGGSDTQYF.

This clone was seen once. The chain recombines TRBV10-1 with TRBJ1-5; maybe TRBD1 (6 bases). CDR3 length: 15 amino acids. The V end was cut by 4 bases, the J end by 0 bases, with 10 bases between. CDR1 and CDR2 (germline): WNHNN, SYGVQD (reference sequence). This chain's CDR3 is CASSAGDYSNQPQHF. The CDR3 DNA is TGCGCCAGCAGTGCAGGGGATTATAGCAATCAGCCCCAGCATTTT.

CDR3 in DNA: TGTGCCAGCAGTTACTCGGGCCAGACCTATGGCTACACCTTC. It yields the protein CASSYSGQTYGYTF. The V and J genes are TRBV6-6 and TRBJ1-2; no firm D call. Germline CDR1 reads MNHNY; CDR2 reads SVGAGI (reference sequence). This CDR3 spans 14 amino acids. V gave up 0 bases and J gave up 4 bases, with 9 bases separating them.

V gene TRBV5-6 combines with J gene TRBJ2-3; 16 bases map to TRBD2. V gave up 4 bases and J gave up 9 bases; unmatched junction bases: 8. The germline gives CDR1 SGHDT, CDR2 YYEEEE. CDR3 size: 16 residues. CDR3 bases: TGTGCCAGCAGCCGGGGACTAGCGGGGGGGACCGGAACGCAGTATTTT. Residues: CASSRGLAGGTGTQYF. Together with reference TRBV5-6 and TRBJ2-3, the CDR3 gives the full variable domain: DAGVTQSPTHLIKTRGQQVTLRCSPKSGHDTVSWYQQALGQGPQFIFQYYEEEERQRGNFPDRFSGHQFPNYSSELNVNALLLGDSALYLCASSRGLAGGTGTQYFGPGTRLTVL.

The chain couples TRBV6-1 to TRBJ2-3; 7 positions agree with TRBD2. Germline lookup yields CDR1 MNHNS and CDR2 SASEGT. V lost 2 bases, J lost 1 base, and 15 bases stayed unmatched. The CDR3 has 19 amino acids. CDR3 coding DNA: TGTGCCAGCAGTGAACTGGGGGAATTGGGGGGAGGGGGCACAGATACGCAGTATTTT. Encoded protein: CASSELGELGGGGTDTQYF.

The CDR3 region has the DNA TGTGCCAGCAGTAGGGGGACAGGGGGGGATCAGCCCCAGCATTTT. Its protein product is CASSRGTGGDQPQHF. This rearrangement joins TRBV6-5 to TRBJ1-5; 11 bases match TRBD1. The CDR3 is made up of 15 amino acids. In germline, CDR1 is MNHEY, CDR2 SVGAGI. Unmatched junction bases numbered 5, after V lost 5 bases and J lost 5 bases.

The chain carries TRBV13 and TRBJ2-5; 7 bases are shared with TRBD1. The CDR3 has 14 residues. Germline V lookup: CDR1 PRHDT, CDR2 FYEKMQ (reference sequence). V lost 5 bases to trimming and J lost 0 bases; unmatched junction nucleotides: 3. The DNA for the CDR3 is TGTGCCAGCAGCCCACAGGGGCACCAAGAGACCCAGTACTTC. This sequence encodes CASSPQGHQETQYF.

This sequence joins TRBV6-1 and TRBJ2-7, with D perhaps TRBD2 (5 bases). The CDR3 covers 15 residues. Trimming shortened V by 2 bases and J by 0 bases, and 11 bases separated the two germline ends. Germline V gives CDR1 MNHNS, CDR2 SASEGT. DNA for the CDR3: TGTGCCAGCAGTGAACCGGGAAATCTCTCCTACGAGCAGTACTTC. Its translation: CASSEPGNLSYEQYF.

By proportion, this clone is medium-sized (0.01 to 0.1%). The CDR3, as DNA: TGTGCCAGCAGACAGGGCCAAGAGACCCAGTACTTC. Protein product: CASRQGQETQYF. The chain recombines TRBV28 with TRBJ2-5, with D possibly TRBD1 on 6 matching bases. The CDR3 is made up of 12 amino acids. Germline CDR1 reads MDHEN; CDR2 reads SYDVKM. Trimming shortened V by 6 bases and J by 1 base, and 6 bases separated the two germline ends.

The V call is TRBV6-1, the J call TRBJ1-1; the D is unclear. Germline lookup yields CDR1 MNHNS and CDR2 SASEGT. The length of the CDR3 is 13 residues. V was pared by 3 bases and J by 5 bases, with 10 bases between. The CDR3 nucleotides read TGTGCCAGCAGTGAGAGCTACCGTACTGAAGCTTTCTTT. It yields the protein CASSESYRTEAFF.

Here the CDR3 DNA reads TGTGCCAGCAGCTTAGGGACAGCCCGGGAGACCCAGTACTTC. It yields the protein CASSLGTARETQYF. This chain joins TRBV7-6 and TRBJ2-5, with D tentatively TRBD1 (6 bases). V was pared by 1 base and J by 5 bases, with 11 bases between. Germline assignment: CDR1 SGHVS and CDR2 FNYEAQ. This CDR3 is built from 14 residues.

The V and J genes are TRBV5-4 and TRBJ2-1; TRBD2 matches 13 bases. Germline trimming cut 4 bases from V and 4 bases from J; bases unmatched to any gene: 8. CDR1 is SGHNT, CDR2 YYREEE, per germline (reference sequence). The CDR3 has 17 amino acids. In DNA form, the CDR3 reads TGTGCCAGCAGCCTCCGACTAGCGGGGGGAGCTTACAATGAGCAGTTCTTC. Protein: CASSLRLAGGAYNEQFF. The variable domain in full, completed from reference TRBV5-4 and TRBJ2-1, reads ETGVTQSPTHLIKTRGQQVTLRCSSQSGHNTVSWYQQALGQGPQFIFQYYREEENGRGNFPPRFSGLQFPNYSSELNVNALELDDSALYLCASSLRLAGGAYNEQFFGPGTRLTVL.

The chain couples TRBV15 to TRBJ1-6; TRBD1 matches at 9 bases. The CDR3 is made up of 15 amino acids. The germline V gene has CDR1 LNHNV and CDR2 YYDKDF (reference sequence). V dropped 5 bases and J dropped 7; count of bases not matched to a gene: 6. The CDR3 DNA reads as TGTGCCACCAGCGGCGGGACAGGGAGGAATTCACCCCTCCACTTT. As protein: CATSGGTGRNSPLHF.